The clone carrying this TCR beta chain was observed once. Its antigen is unidentified. Germline V gene sequence: CDR1 SEHNR, CDR2 FQNEAQ (reference sequence). The CDR3 has 15 amino acids. The V end lost 4 bases, the J end lost 2 bases, and 13 bases lay between the germline ends. These data originate in a study of radiation and T cells in renal cell carcinoma. Study findings and constraints: Tumor samples were small regions of 0.9 to 1 g.

The protocol was immunoSEQ multiplex PCR, while the TCRdb copy is restricted to in-frame clones and leaves out a portion. The sample contains approximately 23,000 clones, 47% of which appear only once. The sample's treatment: 15 Gy SBRT to primary tumor, nephrectomy 4 weeks later. This material consisted of tumor tissue, taken from a patient whose treatment included radiotherapy and nephrectomy. This rearrangement joins TRBV7-9 to TRBJ2-3, with D tentatively TRBD2 (5 bases). The sequence came from a woman between 50 and 59 years old with renal cell carcinoma. CDR3 protein: CASSSPGLNTDTQYF. The CDR3 DNA reads as TGTGCCAGCAGCTCGCCCGGACTCAACACAGATACGCAGTATTTT.